This T cell receptor beta chain was observed in a study of blood T cell repertoires in COVID-19. Repertoires were generated with immunoSEQ multiplex PCR, while TCRdb's copy carries only in-frame clones and drops some. The table lists roughly 280,000 clones, roughly 90% of them singletons. The CDR3 sequence is 14 residues long. The sequenced material came from peripheral blood. This TCR was sampled from a man aged 25 to 40 with active or convalescent COVID-19. The chain couples TRBV12-1 to TRBJ2-7; the DNA was not used to check the table's D call, TRBD2. TRBV12-1 corresponds to a pseudogene. This CDR3 is CASSRGACSYEQYF. The CDR3 DNA reads TGTGCCAGCAGCCGAGGCGCATGTTCCTACGAGCAGTACTTC.